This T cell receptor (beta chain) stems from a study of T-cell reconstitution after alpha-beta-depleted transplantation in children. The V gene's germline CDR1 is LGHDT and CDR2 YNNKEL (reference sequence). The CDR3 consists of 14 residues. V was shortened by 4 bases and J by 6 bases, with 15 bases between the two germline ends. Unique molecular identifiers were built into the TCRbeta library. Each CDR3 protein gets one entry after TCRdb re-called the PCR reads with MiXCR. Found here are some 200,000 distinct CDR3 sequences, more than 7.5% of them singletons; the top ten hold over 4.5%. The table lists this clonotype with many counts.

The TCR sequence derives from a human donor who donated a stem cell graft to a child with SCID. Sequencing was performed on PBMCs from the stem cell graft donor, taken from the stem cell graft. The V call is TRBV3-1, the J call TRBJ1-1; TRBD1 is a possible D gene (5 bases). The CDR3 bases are TGTGCCAGCAGCCCTCAAGGGGCCTCGGCTGAAGCTTTCTTT. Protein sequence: CASSPQGASAEAFF.